The 10 T cell receptor beta chains below all came from one sample that was sequenced in a study of cytomegalovirus exposure and HLA in healthy donors. Both 60 Vbeta primers and 13 Jbeta primers went into the PCR. Clones were sequenced by immunoSEQ multiplex PCR, and TCRdb holds only the in-frame ones, with some missing. The table lists 100,000 to 150,000 clones, over 60% of them singletons, with 13% in the top ten. The sequenced sample consisted of PBMCs. These receptors came from an older woman in good health and CMV-seropositive.

This chain uses TRBV9 with TRBJ2-2, with 8 positions matching TRBD1. CDR1 and CDR2 (germline): SGDLS, YYNGEE. The CDR3 loop spans 17 amino acids. V was pared by 1 base and J by 1 base, with 6 bases of the junction left unmatched. The CDR3, as DNA: TGTGCCAGCAGCGTACGAGGACAGGGTTTGAACACCGGGGAGCTGTTTTTT. Translating gives CASSVRGQGLNTGELFF.

The chain recombines TRBV6-1 with TRBJ1-6; 10 nucleotides align to TRBD1. The germline CDR1 and CDR2 sequences are MNHNS and SASEGT. The CDR3 sequence is 14 residues long. With V trimmed by 9 bases and J by 7 bases, 6 bases remained unmatched. The CDR3 spells CASGWGQGNSPLHF. CDR3 nucleotides: TGTGCCAGTGGGTGGGGACAGGGGAATTCACCCCTCCACTTT.

This chain links TRBV11-2 with TRBJ1-3; D perhaps matches TRBD1 (5 bases). CDR1 and CDR2 from the germline V gene are SGHAT and FQNNGV. The CDR3 has 16 residues. The ends were cut back, 0 bases at V and 2 bases at J, with 11 bases in the middle. The CDR3 region has the DNA TGTGCCAGCAGCTTAGAGTCTTCCAGGGCTGGAAACACCATATATTTT. Its protein is CASSLESSRAGNTIYF.

This rearrangement joins TRBV14 to TRBJ2-3; a possible D gene is TRBD2 (6 bases). CDR3 size: 14 residues. V gave up 0 bases and J gave up 4 bases, with 8 bases separating them. Looked up from germline, CDR1 is SGHDN and CDR2 is FVKESK. CDR3 sequence: CASSQETRADTQYF. The CDR3 region has the DNA TGTGCCAGCAGCCAAGAGACTAGAGCAGATACGCAGTATTTT.

V usage is TRBV10-3 and J usage is TRBJ2-7; 12 nucleotides match TRBD1. The germline CDR1 and CDR2 sequences are ENHRY and SYGVKD. The CDR3 spans 14 residues. The V and J ends lost 4 bases and 5 bases, in that order; junction bases with no gene match: 3. DNA of the CDR3: TGTGCCATCAGTGTCGGGACAGGGGGCCACGAGCAGTACTTC. It translates to CAISVGTGGHEQYF.

This rearrangement joins TRBV7-3 to TRBJ2-1; 14 nucleotides match TRBD2. The CDR3 consists of 13 residues. Per the germline V gene, CDR1 is SGHTA and CDR2 is FQGTGA. J gave up 8 bases and V 9 bases, and 3 bases lay outside the gene matches. The CDR3 protein is CASGTSGGYEQFF. CDR3 bases: TGTGCCAGTGGGACTAGCGGGGGCTATGAGCAGTTCTTC.

J is TRBJ1-1 and V is TRBV5-1; 9 positions agree with TRBD1. V trimming: 1 base; J trimming: 0 bases; junction bases outside the gene matches: 4. Germline CDR1 reads SGHRS; CDR2 reads YFSETQ. CDR3 size: 16 residues. CDR3 nucleotide sequence: TGCGCCAGCAGCTTGAGACAGGGGGGAATGAACACTGAAGCTTTCTTT. It encodes CASSLRQGGMNTEAFF.

The V and J genes are TRBV6-5 and TRBJ1-5, with D unresolved. Germline values: CDR1 MNHEY, CDR2 SVGAGI. The CDR3 runs to 13 residues. The V end lost 5 bases, the J end lost 9 bases, and 14 bases lay between the germline ends. The CDR3 loop reads CASSNTAAGPQHF. In DNA, the CDR3 is TGTGCCAGCAGTAACACCGCAGCGGGGCCCCAGCATTTT.

This chain joins TRBV6-1 and TRBJ2-7; 7 bases align to TRBD1. J was trimmed by 5 bases and V by 6 bases; bases with no gene match: 10. This CDR3 has 14 amino acids. Germline V lookup: CDR1 MNHNS, CDR2 SASEGT. CDR3 region: CASRATGVRDEQYF. The CDR3 DNA follows: TGTGCCAGCAGGGCAACAGGGGTACGCGACGAGCAGTACTTC.

This chain uses TRBV7-2 with TRBJ2-7; D is undetermined. V lost 1 base and J 4 bases, leaving 14 bases between the germline ends. The CDR3 runs 15 residues. Germline V lookup: CDR1 SGHTA, CDR2 FQGNSA. This CDR3 reads CASSLDAEVGYEQYF. DNA of the CDR3: TGTGCCAGCAGCTTAGACGCTGAGGTCGGTTACGAGCAGTACTTC.